What follows are 24 T cell receptor beta chains derived from one specimen sequenced in a study of blood T cell repertoires in COVID-19. TCRdb's table, derived via immunoSEQ multiplex PCR, lists solely in-frame clones and lacks some. The sample shows under 200,000 clones, 88% of them seen only once. The sample taken for sequencing was peripheral blood. The receptors stem from a man aged 18 to 30 with active or convalescent COVID-19.

V and J are TRBV6-2 or TRBV6-3 and TRBJ1-5, with 9 bases lining up with TRBD1. Germline V gene sequence: CDR1 MNHEY, CDR2 SVGEGT. Germline trimming cut 4 bases from V and 7 bases from J; bases unmatched to any gene: 8. The CDR3 loop spans 15 amino acids. The CDR3 here is CASSSRTGVRQPQHF. Here the CDR3 DNA reads TGTGCCAGCAGTTCACGGACAGGGGTTCGGCAGCCCCAGCATTTT.

V usage is TRBV5-1 and J usage is TRBJ1-1; D may be TRBD1 (6 bases). Germline V gives CDR1 SGHRS, CDR2 YFSETQ. The V and J ends lost 2 bases and 4 bases respectively, with 12 bases between them. The CDR3 runs to 14 residues. CDR3 sequence (DNA): TGCGCCAGCAGCTTCAGGGGAGGGGGCACTGAAGCTTTCTTT. It codes for CASSFRGGGTEAFF. The full variable domain, its missing parts supplied by reference TRBV5-1 and TRBJ1-1, is KAGVTQTPRYLIKTRGQQVTLSCSPISGHRSVSWYQQTPGQGLQFLFEYFSETQRNKGNFPGRFSGRQFSNSRSEMNVSTLELGDSALYLCASSFRGGGTEAFFGQGTRLTVV.

V is TRBV19 and J is TRBJ2-2, with D possibly matching TRBD1 (6 bases). Trimming pared 4 bases from V and 6 bases from J, leaving 9 bases between. CDR1 and CDR2 from the germline V gene are LNHDA and SQIVND (reference sequence). The CDR3 covers 13 residues. The CDR3 loop is CASSNREPGELFF. The CDR3 DNA follows: TGTGCCAGTAGTAACAGGGAGCCCGGGGAGCTGTTTTTT.

This rearrangement joins TRBV7-9 to TRBJ2-3; D is perhaps TRBD1 (6 bases). The CDR3 is 15 residues long. Germline-derived CDR1 and CDR2 are SEHNR and FQNEAQ (reference sequence). V was clipped by 2 bases and J by 3 bases, with 12 bases between them. DNA for the CDR3: TGTGCCAGCAGCTTACGCAGGGGTGGAACAGATACGCAGTATTTT. Protein sequence: CASSLRRGGTDTQYF.

The V gene is TRBV19, the J gene TRBJ2-1; 7 bases agree with TRBD2. The J segment lost 5 bases and the V segment lost 5 bases, leaving 24 bases of the junction unmatched. The CDR3 contains 20 residues. CDR1 and CDR2 (germline): LNHDA, SQIVND (reference sequence). The CDR3 is CASSAGRWTRRGVNHNEQFF. CDR3 sequence (DNA): TGTGCCAGTAGTGCCGGCCGGTGGACTAGGCGGGGAGTAAACCACAATGAGCAGTTCTTC. Full variable domain (outside the CDR3, taken from reference TRBV19 and TRBJ2-1): DGGITQSPKYLFRKEGQNVTLSCEQNLNHDAMYWYRQDPGQGLRLIYYSQIVNDFQKGDIAEGYSVSREKKESFPLTVTSAQKNPTAFYLCASSAGRWTRRGVNHNEQFFGPGTRLTVL.

This sequence joins TRBV21-1 and TRBJ1-1; the table's D call of TRBD1 was not tested on the DNA. TRBV21-1 is tagged as a pseudogene. The CDR3 loop spans 17 amino acids. The CDR3 DNA sequence: TGTGCCAGCAGCAAAAAAAGGGCGAAGGGGCCCCACACTGAAGCTTTCTTT. Translating gives CASSKKRAKGPHTEAFF.

The gene calls are TRBV6-5 and TRBJ1-1, with a possible D match to TRBD1 (6 bases). This CDR3 contains 14 residues. Germline loops: CDR1 MNHEY, CDR2 SVGAGI. V was shortened by 11 bases and J by 0 bases, with 16 bases between the two germline ends. This CDR3 is CAGGYGEMNTEAFF. In DNA form, the CDR3 reads TGTGCCGGGGGCTATGGTGAGATGAACACTGAAGCTTTCTTT.

The chain employs TRBV7-9 and TRBJ1-2; D possibly corresponds to TRBD1 (5 bases). V was pared by 3 bases and J by 7 bases, with 6 bases between. The CDR3 contains 11 residues. In germline, CDR1 is SEHNR, CDR2 FQNEAQ (reference sequence). The CDR3 bases are TGTGCCAGCAGCTTCCAGGGTGGCTACACCTTC. This gives the protein CASSFQGGYTF.

The rearrangement links TRBV12-1 to TRBJ2-7; TRBD1 reflects the table's D call only, with no check against the DNA. TRBV12-1 is a documented pseudogene. This CDR3 spans 15 amino acids. In nucleotides, the CDR3 is TGTGCCAGCAGCTTTGGCAGGGACAGAGTCTACGAGCAGTACTTC. It translates to CASSFGRDRVYEQYF.

This clone was counted at least ten times. J is TRBJ2-7 and V is TRBV27; 7 bases are a match to TRBD1. This CDR3 comprises 13 residues. The trim removed 6 bases at V and 4 bases at J, leaving 6 bases unmatched. CDR1 is MNHEY and CDR2 is SMNVEV in the germline V gene (reference sequence). CDR3: CASSRDSRYEQYF. The DNA for the CDR3 is TGTGCCAGCAGCCGGGACAGTAGGTACGAGCAGTACTTC.

The V and J genes are TRBV7-3 and TRBJ1-1, with no clear D. Trimming left V 5 bases short and J 1 base short, with 8 bases between. CDR1 and CDR2 from the germline V gene are SGHTA and FQGTGA. There are 13 residues in the CDR3. The DNA of the CDR3 is TGTGCCAGCAGCCTCACAACGAACACTGAAGCTTTCTTT. It translates to CASSLTTNTEAFF.

This chain uses TRBV11-2 with TRBJ2-7, with a tentative D call TRBD2 (6 bases). Trimming shortened V by 4 bases and J by 3 bases, and 13 bases separated the two germline ends. This CDR3 region has 14 residues. Germline V CDR1 and CDR2: SGHAT, FQNNGV. As DNA, the CDR3 is TGTGCCAGCAGCTGGGGCTATAGCGGCTACGAGCAGTACTTC. Protein product: CASSWGYSGYEQYF.

The chain has TRBV11-2 and TRBJ2-5; 12 nucleotides agree with TRBD2. This CDR3 contains 16 residues. Germline-derived CDR1 and CDR2 are SGHAT and FQNNGV. The J segment lost 5 bases and the V segment lost 0 bases, leaving 4 bases of the junction unmatched. The CDR3: CASSLELAGGRETQYF. The CDR3 DNA sequence: TGTGCCAGCAGCTTAGAACTAGCGGGAGGCAGGGAGACCCAGTACTTC. Full variable domain (remainder filled in from reference TRBV11-2 and TRBJ2-5): EAGVAQSPRYKIIEKRQSVAFWCNPISGHATLYWYQQILGQGPKLLIQFQNNGVVDDSQLPKDRFSAERLKGVDSTLKIQPAKLEDSAVYLCASSLELAGGRETQYFGPGTRLLVL.

This clone occurred once. This chain uses TRBV5-5 with TRBJ2-3; 8 bases fit TRBD2. CDR3 length equals 16 residues. V was pared by 3 bases and J by 6 bases, with 12 bases of the junction left unmatched. Per germline, CDR1 SGHKS and CDR2 YYEKEE (reference sequence). The CDR3 nucleotides read TGTGCCAGCAGCTCACCCAGCGGGGGAGCGGGGGATACGCAGTATTTT. It translates to CASSSPSGGAGDTQYF.

V and J are TRBV11-2 and TRBJ2-7, with D maybe TRBD1 (6 bases). The CDR3 consists of 15 residues. Trimming took off 4 bases at V and 3 bases at J, with 16 bases between the two ends. CDR1 and CDR2 from the germline V gene are SGHAT and FQNNGV. The CDR3 coding sequence is TGTGCCAGCAGCTCATACCGGGACAAGAGCTACGAGCAGTACTTC. Its protein product is CASSSYRDKSYEQYF.

This chain links TRBV15 with TRBJ2-3; 7 positions agree with TRBD2. The CDR3 runs to 14 residues. CDR1 is LNHNV and CDR2 is YYDKDF in the germline V gene (reference sequence). Losses at the gene ends were 4 bases for V and 4 bases for J; bases not matched to a gene: 5. CDR3 residues: CATSTTGRSDTQYF. CDR3 sequence (DNA): TGTGCCACCAGCACCACCGGGAGGTCAGATACGCAGTATTTT.

V is TRBV7-2 and J is TRBJ1-2; 9 bases are shared with TRBD1. CDR1 and CDR2 from the germline V gene are SGHTA and FQGNSA. J lost 8 bases, V lost 5 bases, and 15 bases had no gene match. CDR3 length: 16 amino acids. CDR3 protein: CASSANTGGVLFGYTF. As DNA, the CDR3 is TGTGCCAGCAGCGCCAATACAGGGGGCGTTTTATTCGGCTACACCTTC.

This clone was counted a few times. The V gene is TRBV3-1 (or the pseudogene TRBV3-2), the J gene TRBJ1-2; TRBD1 matches at 7 bases. Germline values: CDR1 LGHDT, CDR2 YNNKEL (reference sequence). V lost 0 bases and J lost 0; bases outside the gene matches: 4. The CDR3 is made up of 16 amino acids. The CDR3 nucleotides are TGTGCCAGCAGCCAAGACAGGGGGACGGCTAACTATGGCTACACCTTC. It yields the protein CASSQDRGTANYGYTF.

The rearrangement joins TRBV29-1 to TRBJ1-1; possible D gene TRBD1, 6 bases. Trimming left V 0 bases short and J 1 base short, with 15 bases between. The CDR3 extends over 16 amino acids. Germline-derived CDR1 and CDR2 are SQVTM and ANQGSEA. The CDR3 nucleotides are TGCAGCGTTGAAGATAGGTGGGCAGGGGAGAACACTGAAGCTTTCTTT. Translation: CSVEDRWAGENTEAFF.

The J gene is TRBJ2-3, the V gene TRBV5-1, with TRBD2 matching over 9 bases. CDR1 is SGHRS and CDR2 is YFSETQ in the germline V gene. CDR3 length: 16 amino acids. Trimming cost V 4 bases and J 5 bases; bases outside gene matches: 11. CDR3 sequence (DNA): TGCGCCAGCAGCCCACAACGACTAGCGGAGGGAGATACGCAGTATTTT. As protein: CASSPQRLAEGDTQYF.

The chain is built from TRBV27 and TRBJ1-6; D is undetermined. With 1 base removed from V and 10 bases from J, the gap between germline ends came to 11 bases. The CDR3 has 14 residues. Looked up from germline, CDR1 is MNHEY and CDR2 is SMNVEV (reference sequence). The CDR3 DNA sequence: TGTGCCAGCAGTTTATTTCTAGGTGGATCACCCCTCCACTTT. Its protein is CASSLFLGGSPLHF.

The rearrangement joins TRBV18 to TRBJ1-6, with a possible D match to TRBD1 (5 bases). Germline V gene lookup returns CDR1 KGHSH and CDR2 LQKENI. Trimming took 2 bases from V and 5 from J, leaving 7 bases between them. CDR3 size: 14 residues. CDR3 residues: CASSPGADNSPLHF. In nucleotides, the CDR3 is TGTGCCAGCTCACCAGGGGCGGATAATTCACCCCTCCACTTT.

The chain joins TRBV4-2 to TRBJ1-1; 7 bases match TRBD1. J gave up 3 bases and V 7 bases, and 11 bases lay outside the gene matches. Looked up from germline, CDR1 is LGHNA and CDR2 is YNFKEQ. The CDR3 is 15 amino acids. CDR3 nucleotide sequence: TGTGCCAGCAACCGACAGGGTGGGGGAGACACTGAAGCTTTCTTT. It translates to CASNRQGGGDTEAFF.

The rearrangement uses TRBV5-1 and TRBJ1-1, with D possibly being TRBD1 (5 bases). V was clipped by 4 bases and J by 0 bases, with 13 bases between them. There are 15 residues in the CDR3. CDR1 and CDR2 from the germline V gene are SGHRS and YFSETQ. The CDR3: CASSLTAGMNTEAFF. CDR3 sequence (DNA): TGCGCCAGCAGCCTCACAGCAGGGATGAACACTGAAGCTTTCTTT. Looking up the rest from reference TRBV5-1 and TRBJ1-1 gives the full variable domain: KAGVTQTPRYLIKTRGQQVTLSCSPISGHRSVSWYQQTPGQGLQFLFEYFSETQRNKGNFPGRFSGRQFSNSRSEMNVSTLELGDSALYLCASSLTAGMNTEAFFGQGTRLTVV.